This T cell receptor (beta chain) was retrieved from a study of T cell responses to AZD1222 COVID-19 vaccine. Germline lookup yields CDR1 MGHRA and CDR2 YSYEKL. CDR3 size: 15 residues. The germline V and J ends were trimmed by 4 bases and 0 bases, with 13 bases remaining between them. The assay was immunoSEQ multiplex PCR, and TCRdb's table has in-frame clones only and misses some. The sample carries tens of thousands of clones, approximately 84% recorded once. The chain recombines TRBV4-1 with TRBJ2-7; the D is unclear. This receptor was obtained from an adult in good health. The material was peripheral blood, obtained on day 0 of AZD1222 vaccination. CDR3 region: CASSPATDRSYEQYF. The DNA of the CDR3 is TGCGCCAGCAGCCCAGCTACCGACCGCTCCTACGAGCAGTACTTC.